What follows are 14 T cell receptor beta chains derived from one specimen sequenced in a study of cytomegalovirus exposure and HLA in healthy donors. PCR primers comprised 60 Vbeta and 13 Jbeta primers. Generated by immunoSEQ multiplex PCR, the TCRdb table keeps only in-frame clones and is missing some. Of about 110,000 clones in the sample, 70% to 75% were seen once. Sequencing used PBMCs. The receptors were sampled from a female donor in good health and CMV-seronegative.

This chain connects TRBV7-2 to TRBJ2-3; the match to TRBD2 covers 7 bases. Germline V gene lookup returns CDR1 SGHTA and CDR2 FQGNSA. This CDR3 spans 16 amino acids. V gave up 3 bases and J gave up 0 bases; unmatched junction bases: 6. The CDR3 reads CASSLGYSGSTDTQYF. Written as DNA, the CDR3 is TGTGCCAGCAGCTTGGGGTATAGCGGGAGCACAGATACGCAGTATTTT.

This sequence joins TRBV5-1 and TRBJ2-7, with 8 bases aligning to TRBD1. CDR1 and CDR2 (germline): SGHRS, YFSETQ. The trim removed 4 bases at V and 5 bases at J, leaving 8 bases unmatched. This CDR3 is built from 14 residues. This chain's CDR3 is CASSHRTGRDEQYF. DNA for the CDR3: TGCGCCAGCAGCCATCGGACAGGGCGAGACGAGCAGTACTTC.

This CDR3 is CASSAKGGTQGIYTF. DNA of the CDR3: TGCGCCAGCAGCGCCAAAGGGGGAACACAGGGTATCTACACCTTC. The chain couples TRBV5-1 to TRBJ1-2; D may be TRBD1 (6 bases). The V gene's germline CDR1 is SGHRS and CDR2 YFSETQ. This CDR3 region has 15 residues. Trimming stripped 4 bases from V and 10 bases from J, with 23 bases between.

This clone came up a few times. The chain joins TRBV7-9 to TRBJ2-5; D is possibly TRBD2 (6 bases). V lost 1 base to trimming and J lost 1 base, with 16 bases between them. The CDR3 loop spans 17 amino acids. Germline CDR1 is SEHNR and CDR2 is FQNEAQ (reference sequence). CDR3 nucleotides: TGTGCCAGCAGCTTAGGGAACGTGGGAGGTGGCCAAGAGACCCAGTACTTC. Translated: CASSLGNVGGGQETQYF.

The V call is TRBV28, the J call TRBJ1-5; D not certain. V was clipped by 5 bases and J by 3 bases, with 11 bases between them. The germline V gene has CDR1 MDHEN and CDR2 SYDVKM. The length of the CDR3 is 14 residues. The CDR3 DNA reads as TGTGCCAGCAGTCCAGGAGGGAACAATCAGCCCCAGCATTTT. Translation gives CASSPGGNNQPQHF. Variable domain in full (rest from reference TRBV28 and TRBJ1-5): DVKVTQSSRYLVKRTGEKVFLECVQDMDHENMFWYRQDPGLGLRLIYFSYDVKMKEKGDIPEGYSVSREKKERFSLILESASTNQTSMYLCASSPGGNNQPQHFGDGTRLSIL.

CDR3 nucleotides: TGTGCCAGCAGCTCTACCGGGACTAGCACAGATGAGCAGTTCTTC. Amino acid sequence: CASSSTGTSTDEQFF. V and J are TRBV7-6 and TRBJ2-1; 9 positions match TRBD2. Germline CDR1 SGHVS, CDR2 FNYEAQ. This CDR3 spans 15 amino acids. Germline trimming cut 4 bases from V and 8 bases from J; bases unmatched to any gene: 9. The whole variable domain, remainder taken from reference TRBV7-6 and TRBJ2-1, is GAGVSQSPRYKVTKRGQDVALRCDPISGHVSLYWYRQALGQGPEFLTYFNYEAQQDKSGLPNDRFSAERPEGSISTLTIQRTEQRDSAMYRCASSSTGTSTDEQFFGPGTRLTVL.

This clone was found a few times. The chain couples TRBV7-9 to TRBJ2-1; TRBD2 is a possible D gene (6 bases). Deletions cut 4 bases from V and 5 bases from J, with 18 bases between. This CDR3 is 16 amino acids long. Germline V lookup: CDR1 SEHNR, CDR2 FQNEAQ (reference sequence). CDR3 region: CASSSYGRGINNEQFF. The CDR3 bases are TGTGCCAGCAGCTCTTACGGCCGGGGGATAAACAATGAGCAGTTCTTC. Variable domain in full (rest from reference TRBV7-9 and TRBJ2-1): DTGVSQNPRHKITKRGQNVTFRCDPISEHNRLYWYRQTLGQGPEFLTYFQNEAQLEKSRLLSDRFSAERPKGSFSTLEIQRTEQGDSAMYLCASSSYGRGINNEQFFGPGTRLTVL.

This sequence joins TRBV7-8 and TRBJ2-7, with 7 bases lining up with TRBD2. This CDR3 has 13 residues. The J segment lost 6 bases and the V segment lost 4 bases, leaving 6 bases of the junction unmatched. Germline V gives CDR1 SGHVS, CDR2 FQNEAQ. The CDR3 DNA sequence: TGTGCCAGCAGCTCCCCCCCGGGGGGCGAGCAGTACTTC. It is translated as CASSSPPGGEQYF.

J is TRBJ2-5 and V is TRBV14; TRBD1 aligns across 8 bases. The assigned J gene may be wrong: the sequence end matches TRBJ2-7 better. The CDR3 contains 15 residues. Germline values: CDR1 SGHDN, CDR2 FVKESK. Here the CDR3 DNA reads TGTGCCAGCAGCCAAACAGGACAGGGAGATTACGAGCAGTACTTC. Translating gives CASSQTGQGDYEQYF.

The chain employs TRBV29-1 and TRBJ2-1, with 8 bases lining up with TRBD2. The J segment lost 3 bases and the V segment lost 5 bases, leaving 0 bases of the junction unmatched. CDR3 length: 12 amino acids. Germline loops: CDR1 SQVTM, CDR2 ANQGSEA. The CDR3 loop is CSVSGGYNEQFF. The CDR3 region has the DNA TGCAGCGTTAGCGGGGGCTACAATGAGCAGTTCTTC.

V and J are TRBV5-4 and TRBJ2-2, with D perhaps TRBD2 (6 bases). The germline V gene has CDR1 SGHNT and CDR2 YYREEE (reference sequence). The CDR3 has 17 residues. Trimming cost V 3 bases and J 0 bases, with 15 bases left between them. The CDR3 DNA sequence: TGTGCCAGCAGCTCAACCGGGAGAGAAGCGAACACCGGGGAGCTGTTTTTT. Encoded protein: CASSSTGREANTGELFF.

The chain joins TRBV28 to TRBJ1-5, with D uncertain. The CDR3 spans 16 residues. V shed 3 bases and J shed 1 base, with 13 bases lying between them. Germline assignment: CDR1 MDHEN and CDR2 SYDVKM. DNA for the CDR3: TGTGCCAGCAGTTTTGGGTCCCGCGGAAGCAATCAGCCCCAGCATTTT. Its protein product is CASSFGSRGSNQPQHF. The complete variable domain, with remaining parts taken from reference TRBV28 and TRBJ1-5, reads DVKVTQSSRYLVKRTGEKVFLECVQDMDHENMFWYRQDPGLGLRLIYFSYDVKMKEKGDIPEGYSVSREKKERFSLILESASTNQTSMYLCASSFGSRGSNQPQHFGDGTRLSIL.

This chain links TRBV23-1 with TRBJ2-7; the D gene is possibly TRBD1 (6 bases). TRBV23-1 is labeled an ORF, and its function is uncertain. V gave up 2 bases and J gave up 2 bases, with 25 bases separating them. The CDR3 is 19 residues long. The CDR3 region is CASSQTPVKRGSRPYEQYF. The CDR3, as DNA: TGCGCCAGCAGTCAAACCCCGGTCAAAAGGGGGAGCCGACCCTACGAGCAGTACTTC.

J is TRBJ2-7 and V is TRBV5-8, with D uncertain. CDR3 length: 12 amino acids. CDR1 and CDR2 (germline): SGHTS, YDEGEE. The V end lost 0 bases, the J end lost 6 bases, and 7 bases lay between the germline ends. DNA of the CDR3: TGTGCCAGCAGCTTGGTCCCTCGCGAGCAGTACTTC. Protein: CASSLVPREQYF.